A single TCR beta chain is shown here with its context. The data originate from a study of blood T cell repertoires in COVID-19. Overall study: The United States, Italy and Spain were the sources of the acute and convalescent COVID-19 samples. T cells, B-cell-depleted T cells, or PBMCs provided the cDNA or gDNA that served as material.

In the original analysis: Scientists estimated how many nucleated cells there were by amplifying reference gene primers. Assay used: immunoSEQ multiplex PCR; TCRdb lists only in-frame clones, some missing. The V and J calls and clone size are taken from that table; D and trimming were inferred from the DNA. The sample contains around 94,000 clones, less than 90% of which appear only once. V gave up 3 bases and J gave up 5 bases; unmatched junction bases: 4. Germline V gene lookup returns CDR1 MGHRA and CDR2 YSYEKL. This CDR3 is built from 15 residues. V and J are TRBV4-1 and TRBJ1-1, with 12 bases matching TRBD1. The TCR comes from an elderly man with acute or convalescent COVID-19. The specimen was peripheral blood. The DNA of the CDR3 is TGCGCCAGCAGCCAGGGACAGGGGGCGAGTACTGAAGCTTTCTTT. This translates into CASSQGQGASTEAFF.